Below, 16 T cell receptor beta chains from the same sample are listed, as sequenced in a study of post-analysis software for immune sequencing data. Findings and caveats of the study: Comparison of patients with controls showed about 5 TRBV segments more frequent in patients, TRBV5-6, TRBV5-1 and TRBV20-1 among them.

These receptors are not linked to any known antigen. Unique molecular identifiers featured in each of the TCR beta cDNA libraries. TCRdb re-called the PCR reads through MiXCR, storing one row per CDR3 protein. Here the sample spans about 760,000 distinct CDR3 sequences, 30% being singletons. Sequenced material: blood. These receptors were collected from a girl between 10 and 17 years old with multiple sclerosis.

The chain couples TRBV6-2 or TRBV6-3 to TRBJ2-1, with 7 bases lining up with TRBD2. This CDR3 contains 16 residues. Looked up from germline, CDR1 is MNHEY and CDR2 is SVGEGT. Trimming took 4 bases from V and 6 from J; bases not matched to a gene: 12. CDR3 loop: CASSSGGGGPLNEQFF. The CDR3 DNA follows: TGTGCCAGCAGTTCCGGTGGGGGAGGGCCCCTCAATGAGCAGTTCTTC.

CDR3 in amino acids: CASSQALAVNEQYF. The CDR3 bases are TGCGCCAGCAGCCAAGCGCTAGCGGTAAATGAGCAGTACTTC. The V call is TRBV4-1, the J call TRBJ2-5, with 7 positions matching TRBD2. The J segment lost 11 bases and the V segment lost 1 base, leaving 10 bases of the junction unmatched. This CDR3 comprises 14 residues. Germline V gene lookup returns CDR1 MGHRA and CDR2 YSYEKL.

This clonotype was counted ten times or more. This rearrangement joins TRBV9 to TRBJ2-3; the match to TRBD2 covers 8 bases. The V gene end was trimmed by 4 bases and the J gene end by 3 bases; junction bases not matched to a gene: 10. The CDR3 loop spans 16 amino acids. The germline V gene has CDR1 SGDLS and CDR2 YYNGEE. CDR3 in amino acids: CASSLVTGGRTDTQYF. The CDR3 nucleotides are TGTGCCAGCAGCTTAGTCACGGGGGGGCGTACAGATACGCAGTATTTT.

The chain carries TRBV6-1 and TRBJ1-2; 11 positions agree with TRBD1. CDR3 size: 14 residues. CDR1 is MNHNS and CDR2 is SASEGT in the germline V gene. Unmatched junction bases numbered 2, after V lost 0 bases and J lost 8 bases. The CDR3 spells CASSEAGDRGGYTF. CDR3 DNA: TGTGCCAGCAGTGAAGCGGGGGACAGGGGGGGCTACACCTTC.

This chain links TRBV20-1 with TRBJ2-1; D might be TRBD1 (6 bases). V was pared by 8 bases and J by 5 bases, with 19 bases between. Germline V lookup: CDR1 DFQATT, CDR2 SNEGSKA (reference sequence). The CDR3 covers 14 residues. CDR3 in amino acids: CSYTRVGGDNEQFF. CDR3 nucleotides: TGCAGTTACACACGAGTAGGGGGAGACAATGAGCAGTTCTTC.

The chain links TRBV29-1 to TRBJ2-1; TRBD2 agrees at 11 bases. CDR3 length: 14 amino acids. The germline V gene has CDR1 SQVTM and CDR2 ANQGSEA. Germline trimming cut 7 bases from V and 7 bases from J; bases unmatched to any gene: 9. CDR3 bases: TGCAGCGCCGAAACTAGCGGGAGCGGGAATGAGCAGTTCTTC. This sequence encodes CSAETSGSGNEQFF.

The chain recombines TRBV29-1 with TRBJ2-7; D call uncertain. Germline V gives CDR1 SQVTM, CDR2 ANQGSEA. The ends were cut back, 6 bases at V and 3 bases at J, with 15 bases in the middle. CDR3 length: 13 amino acids. The CDR3 DNA reads TGCAGCGTGATTGCCCTTCCTCGCTACGAGCAGTACTTC. Protein: CSVIALPRYEQYF.

The J gene is TRBJ1-5, the V gene TRBV12-3 or TRBV12-4; maybe TRBD1 (5 bases). Trimming cost V 2 bases and J 7 bases, with 9 bases left between them. This CDR3 contains 13 residues. The DNA for the CDR3 is TGTGCCAGCAGTTTATCGGGGACGCAGCCCCAGCATTTT. It translates to CASSLSGTQPQHF.

With respect to this clonotype: Just one base apart from a much larger clone, this may be a read error. This chain uses TRBV4-3 with TRBJ1-4; unclear D gene. The CDR3 covers 15 residues. CDR1 is LGHNA and CDR2 is YSLEER in the germline V gene. Here the CDR3 DNA reads TGCGTCAGCAGCCAAGCGGCCGTTTTTACCGGGGAACTGTTTTTT. Residues: CVSSQAAVFTGELFF.

The genes are TRBV5-1 and TRBJ2-5; D gene unclear. The germline V gene encodes CDR1 SGHRS and CDR2 YFSETQ. V lost 2 bases and J lost 2, with 13 bases in between. The length of the CDR3 is 15 residues. The CDR3 DNA is TGCGCCAGCAGCTTTCAACGGGCGGAGCAAGAGACCCAGTACTTC. This encodes CASSFQRAEQETQYF.

The chain combines TRBV29-1 with TRBJ1-1, with no clear D. CDR1 is SQVTM and CDR2 is ANQGSEA in the germline V gene. V was clipped by 4 bases and J by 4 bases, with 16 bases between them. There are 14 residues in the CDR3. The CDR3 spells CSVGPDGIGTEAFF. CDR3 coding DNA: TGCAGCGTTGGCCCGGACGGAATCGGCACTGAAGCTTTCTTT.

The rearrangement links TRBV2 to TRBJ2-7, with 7 bases matching TRBD1. The CDR3 length is 13 residues. Germline V lookup: CDR1 SNHLY, CDR2 FYNNEI. With V trimmed by 8 bases and J by 4 bases, 8 bases remained unmatched. In DNA, the CDR3 is TGTGCCAGCGACCTGACAGGGAAGTACGAGCAGTACTTC. Translation: CASDLTGKYEQYF.

This clonotype was picked up a small number of times. At one end, the junction sequence differs from germline, possibly due to a read error. V is TRBV7-2 and J is TRBJ2-4, with 11 bases lining up with TRBD1. Germline CDR1 SGHTA, CDR2 FQGNSA. The CDR3 extends over 14 amino acids. CDR3 in amino acids: CASTNRDRGNIQYF. The CDR3 DNA is TGTGCTAGCACCAACCGGGACAGGGGGAACATTCAGTACTTC. The complete variable domain, with remaining parts taken from reference TRBV7-2 and TRBJ2-4, reads GAGVSQSPSNKVTEKGKDVELRCDPISGHTALYWYRQSLGQGLEFLIYFQGNSAPDKSGLPSDRFSAERTGGSVSTLTIQRTQQEDSAVYLCASTNRDRGNIQYFGAGTRLSVL.

Worth noting for this clonotype: A much larger clone is a single base away; this may be a read error. This chain links TRBV20-1 with TRBJ2-1; D is possibly TRBD1 (6 bases). Germline lookup yields CDR1 DFQATT and CDR2 SNEGSKA (reference sequence). CDR3 length: 12 residues. In DNA form, the CDR3 reads TGCGCCTACCGGACAGATTCAAGTGGGCAGTTCTTC. Translated, it gives CAYRTDSSGQFF.

The chain uses TRBV20-1 and TRBJ2-1, with TRBD2 as a possible D gene (5 bases). There are 14 residues in the CDR3. V lost 3 bases and J lost 6, with 15 bases in between. CDR1 DFQATT and CDR2 SNEGSKA come from the germline V gene (reference sequence). Here the CDR3 reads CSARPDGLVNEQFF. The CDR3 DNA follows: TGCAGTGCTAGGCCTGACGGACTCGTCAATGAGCAGTTCTTC.

The gene calls are TRBV9 and TRBJ2-1, with TRBD2 identical over 9 bases. The CDR3 consists of 16 residues. Germline V gene data show CDR1 as SGDLS and CDR2 as YYNGEE. The junction had 5 bases not matched to a gene; V was cut back by 4 bases and J by 0 bases. The CDR3 loop is CASSFSGSGSYNEQFF. DNA for the CDR3: TGTGCCAGCAGCTTTAGCGGGAGCGGCTCCTACAATGAGCAGTTCTTC.